Listed here are 13 T cell receptor beta chains from one sample, sequenced in a study of blood T cell repertoires in COVID-19. TCRdb's table, derived via immunoSEQ multiplex PCR, lists solely in-frame clones and lacks some. The sample lists about 160,000 clones, approximately 80% occurring once. The sequencing sample was made of peripheral blood. The receptors originated from a woman in her sixties with acute or convalescent COVID-19.

This clone occurred a few times. The V gene is TRBV11-2, the J gene TRBJ2-2, with 11 bases matching TRBD2. Germline V CDR1 and CDR2: SGHAT, FQNNGV. The CDR3 has 17 residues. J gave up 2 bases and V 6 bases, and 8 bases lay outside the gene matches. CDR3 in amino acids: CASSPTSGGFNTGELFF. For the CDR3, the DNA is TGTGCCAGCAGTCCTACTAGCGGGGGATTCAACACCGGGGAGCTGTTTTTT.

V usage is TRBV2 and J usage is TRBJ2-7; 11 bases map to TRBD1. After removal of 2 bases from V and 3 bases from J, the junction contained 3 bases not matched to a gene. The germline V gene encodes CDR1 SNHLY and CDR2 FYNNEI. There are 15 residues in the CDR3. DNA of the CDR3: TGTGCCAGCAGTGAATTCGGGACAGGGGGCTACGAGCAGTACTTC. Translation: CASSEFGTGGYEQYF.

This clone was seen a few times. This chain uses TRBV7-8 with TRBJ2-1; 9 positions match TRBD2. V gave up 6 bases and J gave up 7 bases; unmatched junction bases: 10. The CDR3 loop spans 15 amino acids. Germline assignment: CDR1 SGHVS and CDR2 FQNEAQ. The CDR3 here is CASRRSGGQGNEQFF. The CDR3 nucleotides read TGTGCCAGCAGGAGGAGCGGGGGGCAGGGGAATGAGCAGTTCTTC. Full variable domain (remainder filled in from reference TRBV7-8 and TRBJ2-1): GAGVSQSPRYKVAKRGQDVALRCDPISGHVSLFWYQQALGQGPEFLTYFQNEAQLDKSGLPSDRFFAERPEGSVSTLKIQRTQQEDSAVYLCASRRSGGQGNEQFFGPGTRLTVL.

J is TRBJ1-2 and V is TRBV6-5; TRBD1 might be the D (5 bases). In germline, CDR1 is MNHEY, CDR2 SVGAGI. The CDR3 sequence is 15 residues long. With 1 base removed from V and 6 bases from J, the gap between germline ends came to 15 bases. The CDR3 sequence is CASSYFGKGWDGYTF. The CDR3 nucleotides are TGTGCCAGCAGTTACTTTGGAAAGGGGTGGGATGGCTACACCTTC.

The chain recombines TRBV3-1 (or the pseudogene TRBV3-2) with TRBJ2-7; 8 bases match TRBD2. There are 14 residues in the CDR3. V was pared by 2 bases and J by 7 bases, with 7 bases of the junction left unmatched. The V gene's germline CDR1 is LGHDT and CDR2 YNNKEL (reference sequence). CDR3 sequence (DNA): TGTGCCAGCAGCCAAAGTTCGGGGGGGCGGGAGCAGTACTTC. Protein: CASSQSSGGREQYF.

V and J are TRBV18 and TRBJ1-4, with 8 positions matching TRBD1. The J segment lost 7 bases and the V segment lost 0 bases, leaving 7 bases of the junction unmatched. In germline, CDR1 is KGHSH, CDR2 LQKENI. This CDR3 comprises 16 residues. CDR3 coding DNA: TGTGCCAGCTCACCACCGGGACAGGAGGGCCTTGAAAAACTGTTTTTT. Translation: CASSPPGQEGLEKLFF. The whole variable domain, filled in from reference TRBV18 and TRBJ1-4, reads NAGVMQNPRHLVRRRGQEARLRCSPMKGHSHVYWYRQLPEEGLKFMVYLQKENIIDESGMPKERFSAEFPKEGPSILRIQQVVRGDSAAYFCASSPPGQEGLEKLFFGSGTQLSVL.

This chain connects TRBV5-6 to TRBJ1-6; a weak D match, TRBD1 (6 bases). The germline V and J ends were trimmed by 2 bases and 6 bases, with 9 bases remaining between them. The CDR3 loop spans 14 amino acids. In germline, CDR1 is SGHDT, CDR2 YYEEEE. The CDR3 coding sequence is TGTGCCAGCAGCTTATTACAGGGTAATTCACCCCTCCACTTT. The encoded protein is CASSLLQGNSPLHF. Using reference TRBV5-6 and TRBJ1-6 for the parts outside the CDR3, the full variable domain is DAGVTQSPTHLIKTRGQQVTLRCSPKSGHDTVSWYQQALGQGPQFIFQYYEEEERQRGNFPDRFSGHQFPNYSSELNVNALLLGDSALYLCASSLLQGNSPLHFGNGTRLTVT.

The rearrangement joins TRBV4-2 to TRBJ1-5; 7 nucleotides agree with TRBD1. CDR3 size: 14 residues. J gave up 7 bases and V 3 bases, and 6 bases lay outside the gene matches. CDR1 LGHNA and CDR2 YNFKEQ come from the germline V gene. As DNA, the CDR3 is TGTGCCAGCAGCCATATGACAGGGCCACAGCCCCAGCATTTT. Its protein product is CASSHMTGPQPQHF.

The CDR3 DNA sequence: TGTGCCAGCCTACAGGGGGACACCGGGGAGCTGTTTTTT. Translating gives CASLQGDTGELFF. The chain is built from TRBV28 and TRBJ2-2; 8 bases are a match to TRBD1. Germline V CDR1 and CDR2: MDHEN, SYDVKM. Germline trimming cut 8 bases from V and 3 bases from J; bases unmatched to any gene: 2. This CDR3 has 13 residues.

The chain uses TRBV19 and TRBJ2-7; 7 nucleotides line up with TRBD2. The CDR3 is 15 residues long. J was trimmed by 1 base and V by 3 bases; bases with no gene match: 6. CDR1 is LNHDA, CDR2 SQIVND, per germline (reference sequence). Here the CDR3 reads CASSISGGPSYEQYF. DNA of the CDR3: TGTGCCAGTAGTATTTCGGGGGGACCATCCTACGAGCAGTACTTC.

The chain uses TRBV5-1 and TRBJ2-3; maybe TRBD2 (6 bases). The V and J ends lost 2 bases and 2 bases respectively, with 15 bases between them. CDR3 size: 16 residues. CDR1 SGHRS and CDR2 YFSETQ come from the germline V gene. CDR3 bases: TGCGCCAGCAGCTTAGCCCCCAGCGGGTACACAGATACGCAGTATTTT. Residues: CASSLAPSGYTDTQYF. The full variable domain, with the rest looked up from reference TRBV5-1 and TRBJ2-3, is KAGVTQTPRYLIKTRGQQVTLSCSPISGHRSVSWYQQTPGQGLQFLFEYFSETQRNKGNFPGRFSGRQFSNSRSEMNVSTLELGDSALYLCASSLAPSGYTDTQYFGPGTRLTVL.

This chain joins TRBV5-5 and TRBJ2-7, with TRBD2 matching 8 bases. The J segment lost 0 bases and the V segment lost 4 bases, leaving 9 bases of the junction unmatched. The germline CDR1 and CDR2 sequences are SGHKS and YYEKEE (reference sequence). The CDR3 has 16 residues. CDR3 region: CASSAQPAGVSYEQYF. CDR3 DNA: TGTGCCAGCAGCGCCCAACCAGCGGGGGTCTCCTACGAGCAGTACTTC. Using reference TRBV5-5 and TRBJ2-7 for the parts outside the CDR3, the full variable domain is DAGVTQSPTHLIKTRGQQVTLRCSPISGHKSVSWYQQVLGQGPQFIFQYYEKEERGRGNFPDRFSARQFPNYSSELNVNALLLGDSALYLCASSAQPAGVSYEQYFGPGTRLTVT.

The rearrangement joins TRBV19 to TRBJ2-3; perhaps TRBD1 as D (6 bases). V lost 7 bases and J 0 bases, leaving 17 bases between the germline ends. There are 16 residues in the CDR3. Germline V gives CDR1 LNHDA, CDR2 SQIVND (reference sequence). The CDR3 DNA is TGTGCCAGTACCCCCTCAGGGGCTGGTAGCACAGATACGCAGTATTTT. It encodes CASTPSGAGSTDTQYF.